These 30 T cell receptor beta chains share one sample of origin, sequenced in a study of blood T cell repertoires in COVID-19. Some clones are missing from TCRdb's copy, which holds only in-frame ones; the method was immunoSEQ multiplex PCR. In the table there are roughly 190,000 clones, approximately 91% of which are singletons. Sequences were obtained from peripheral blood. Receptors originate from a man aged 25 to 40 with acute or convalescent COVID-19.

The gene calls are TRBV5-5 and TRBJ1-2; 7 bases align to TRBD1. J gave up 7 bases and V 4 bases, and 10 bases lay outside the gene matches. CDR1 is SGHKS, CDR2 YYEKEE, per germline (reference sequence). The CDR3 runs to 14 residues. The CDR3 spells CASSAGTAYSGYTF. CDR3 sequence (DNA): TGTGCCAGCAGCGCCGGGACAGCGTATAGTGGCTACACCTTC.

V is TRBV9 and J is TRBJ2-5, with 7 bases aligning to TRBD1. The V gene's germline CDR1 is SGDLS and CDR2 YYNGEE. There are 14 residues in the CDR3. V shed 2 bases, J shed 5 bases, and the junction held 6 bases outside the gene matches. The CDR3 loop is CASSVDRVVETQYF. The CDR3 DNA reads as TGTGCCAGCAGCGTCGACAGGGTAGTGGAGACCCAGTACTTC.

CDR3 sequence: CASNMGRSGNTIYF. The DNA for the CDR3 is TGTGCCAGCAACATGGGGCGATCTGGAAACACCATATATTTT. This rearrangement joins TRBV11-2 to TRBJ1-3; D perhaps matches TRBD1 (5 bases). This CDR3 contains 14 residues. Germline CDR1 and CDR2: SGHAT and FQNNGV. The V end lost 7 bases, the J end lost 1 base, and 11 bases lay between the germline ends.

The rearrangement links TRBV6-1 to TRBJ2-4, with TRBD1 matching over 7 bases. With V trimmed by 0 bases and J by 4 bases, 9 bases remained unmatched. The V gene's germline CDR1 is MNHNS and CDR2 SASEGT. The CDR3 totals 17 residues. The CDR3 bases are TGTGCCAGCAGTGAAGCGCGGTTCAGGGGGACAAAAAACATTCAGTACTTC. Translation: CASSEARFRGTKNIQYF.

The CDR3 bases are TGCGCCAGCAGTGAGATCGTGGCAAGTAGCACAGATACGCAGTATTTT. It codes for CASSEIVASSTDTQYF. J is TRBJ2-3 and V is TRBV10-1; D unresolved. Germline V gene lookup returns CDR1 WNHNN and CDR2 SYGVQD (reference sequence). This CDR3 is built from 16 residues. Between the trimmed V and J ends, which lost 2 bases and 0 bases, there was a span of 12 bases.

The chain links TRBV5-1 to TRBJ2-2, with a possible D match to TRBD2 (6 bases). The CDR3 covers 15 residues. V shed 1 base and J shed 6 bases, with 13 bases lying between them. Germline V gene data show CDR1 as SGHRS and CDR2 as YFSETQ. CDR3 nucleotide sequence: TGCGCCAGCAGCTTGACCCCGGGAGAAGCCGGGGAGCTGTTTTTT. Protein: CASSLTPGEAGELFF.

In its sample, this clone was seen once. The chain employs TRBV30 and TRBJ2-5; unclear D gene. The CDR3 extends over 13 amino acids. V lost 3 bases and J 0 bases, leaving 8 bases between the germline ends. CDR1 is GTSNPN, CDR2 SVGIG, per germline (reference sequence). CDR3 in amino acids: CAWSPVYQETQYF. The CDR3 coding sequence is TGTGCCTGGAGCCCGGTTTACCAAGAGACCCAGTACTTC.

V usage is TRBV28 and J usage is TRBJ1-1, with D possibly TRBD1 on 5 matching bases. Germline CDR1 reads MDHEN; CDR2 reads SYDVKM. This CDR3 has 14 amino acids. Trimming cost V 7 bases and J 2 bases, with 14 bases left between them. In DNA form, the CDR3 reads TGTGCCAGCATAAGGGGAGGGGCAAACACTGAAGCTTTCTTT. Protein: CASIRGGANTEAFF. The variable domain in full, with the rest retrieved from reference TRBV28 and TRBJ1-1, is DVKVTQSSRYLVKRTGEKVFLECVQDMDHENMFWYRQDPGLGLRLIYFSYDVKMKEKGDIPEGYSVSREKKERFSLILESASTNQTSMYLCASIRGGANTEAFFGQGTRLTVV.

This sequence joins TRBV27 and TRBJ1-2, with 7 bases aligning to TRBD1. The germline V gene has CDR1 MNHEY and CDR2 SMNVEV (reference sequence). Trimming at V came to 9 bases and at J to 7 bases, leaving 11 bases not matched to a gene. The CDR3 length is 13 residues. Written as DNA, the CDR3 is TGTGCCAGTCAGACTTTGACAGGGAGTGGCTACACCTTC. It specifies CASQTLTGSGYTF.

The rearrangement joins TRBV5-1 to TRBJ1-2; maybe TRBD1 (5 bases). The CDR3 extends over 14 amino acids. V lost 4 bases and J lost 3, with 13 bases in between. The germline gives CDR1 SGHRS, CDR2 YFSETQ. The CDR3 is CASSHAREDYGYTF. CDR3 in DNA: TGCGCCAGCAGCCACGCCAGGGAGGACTATGGCTACACCTTC. Variable domain in full (rest from reference TRBV5-1 and TRBJ1-2): KAGVTQTPRYLIKTRGQQVTLSCSPISGHRSVSWYQQTPGQGLQFLFEYFSETQRNKGNFPGRFSGRQFSNSRSEMNVSTLELGDSALYLCASSHAREDYGYTFGSGTRLTVV.

The CDR3 coding sequence is TGTGCCAGCAGCGCCCTGGCGGGGGGAACAGATACGCAGTATTTT. Encoded protein: CASSALAGGTDTQYF. The chain is built from TRBV9 and TRBJ2-3, with 8 positions matching TRBD2. Germline CDR1 and CDR2: SGDLS and YYNGEE. With V trimmed by 3 bases and J by 3 bases, 6 bases remained unmatched. CDR3 length equals 15 residues.

The chain has TRBV5-1 and TRBJ2-1; D might be TRBD2 (5 bases). Trimming pared 4 bases from V and 6 bases from J, leaving 17 bases between. The CDR3 covers 15 residues. From germline, CDR1 is SGHRS and CDR2 YFSETQ. DNA of the CDR3: TGCGCCAGCAGCATCGGAGGACGCATGGCCAATGAGCAGTTCTTC. Its protein is CASSIGGRMANEQFF.

The chain links TRBV5-1 to TRBJ1-6; D gene unclear. This CDR3 is 13 amino acids long. V was trimmed by 0 bases and J by 7 bases, leaving 5 bases between them. CDR1 SGHRS and CDR2 YFSETQ come from the germline V gene. CDR3 coding DNA: TGCGCCAGCAGCTTGGCGAGCAATTCACCCCTCCACTTT. Protein sequence: CASSLASNSPLHF.

This rearrangement joins TRBV19 to TRBJ1-5; D is perhaps TRBD1 (6 bases). CDR1 and CDR2 from the germline V gene are LNHDA and SQIVND (reference sequence). The V end lost 4 bases, the J end lost 9 bases, and 22 bases lay between the germline ends. This CDR3 region has 16 residues. CDR3 loop: CASSTGGQPSIVPQHF. The CDR3 DNA sequence: TGTGCCAGTAGTACCGGAGGACAGCCTAGCATTGTGCCCCAGCATTTT.

V is TRBV25-1 and J is TRBJ1-6, with 8 bases identical to TRBD1. This CDR3 has 15 residues. CDR1 and CDR2 (germline): MGHDK, SYGVNS. The V and J ends lost 5 bases and 7 bases, in that order; junction bases with no gene match: 7. CDR3 loop: CASSHTGGRNSPLHF. For the CDR3, the DNA is TGTGCCAGCAGTCACACAGGGGGAAGGAATTCACCCCTCCACTTT.

The V call is TRBV7-9, the J call TRBJ1-6; D possibly corresponds to TRBD1 (5 bases). V was cut by 5 bases and J by 7 bases, with 15 bases left in between. CDR3 size: 15 residues. Looked up from germline, CDR1 is SEHNR and CDR2 is FQNEAQ (reference sequence). DNA of the CDR3: TGTGCCAGCAGCCCCCGGGCAGGGAACAATTCACCCCTCCACTTT. As protein: CASSPRAGNNSPLHF.

On this clone: One end of the junction is discordant with germline, which a read error may explain. The rearrangement joins TRBV7-7 to TRBJ2-3; 8 bases align to TRBD2. The CDR3 runs to 16 residues. The germline CDR1 and CDR2 sequences are SSHAT and FNYEAQ (reference sequence). CDR3 nucleotide sequence: TGTGCTAGCAGCCCGTTAGCGGGGAATAGTCCAGATACGCAGTATTTT. The encoded protein is CASSPLAGNSPDTQYF.

The V gene is TRBV2, the J gene TRBJ2-7, with 7 bases that match TRBD1. Trimming took 8 bases from V and 7 from J; bases not matched to a gene: 14. The CDR3 contains 14 residues. Germline V gene lookup returns CDR1 SNHLY and CDR2 FYNNEI. The CDR3 loop reads CASDIQGRGWEQYF. In DNA, the CDR3 is TGTGCCAGCGACATACAGGGGAGAGGTTGGGAGCAGTACTTC.

The chain links TRBV5-5 to TRBJ2-3; possibly TRBD1 for D (5 bases). V was pared by 1 base and J by 0 bases, with 6 bases between. There are 14 residues in the CDR3. Germline CDR1 is SGHKS and CDR2 is YYEKEE (reference sequence). Written as DNA, the CDR3 is TGTGCCAGCAGCTTGCAGGGAAGCACAGATACGCAGTATTTT. Protein: CASSLQGSTDTQYF.

The gene calls are TRBV19 and TRBJ1-2, with TRBD1 matching over 10 bases. Germline lookup yields CDR1 LNHDA and CDR2 SQIVND (reference sequence). Trimming at V came to 5 bases and at J to 6 bases, leaving 3 bases not matched to a gene. There are 13 residues in the CDR3. CDR3 in DNA: TGTGCCAGTAGTTGGACAGGGGGTAATGGCTACACCTTC. Protein: CASSWTGGNGYTF.

The chain links TRBV5-1 to TRBJ2-1, with D maybe TRBD2 (6 bases). Germline CDR1 SGHRS, CDR2 YFSETQ. V was pared by 0 bases and J by 6 bases, with 16 bases between. The CDR3 spans 16 residues. The CDR3 DNA is TGCGCCAGCAGCTTGGCCGGCGGGGTCAGACTCAATGAGCAGTTCTTC. It translates to CASSLAGGVRLNEQFF.

Comments on this clone: The junction differs from germline at one of its ends, possibly a read error. CDR3 nucleotide sequence: TGCGCCAGCACCTTGGGAGCTACTAATGAAAAACTGTTTTTT. Residues: CASTLGATNEKLFF. The chain links TRBV5-1 to TRBJ1-4; D uncertain. The germline CDR1 and CDR2 sequences are SGHRS and YFSETQ. The CDR3 spans 14 residues.

The V call is TRBV30, the J call TRBJ2-7; 9 nucleotides agree with TRBD1. CDR1 is GTSNPN, CDR2 SVGIG, per germline (reference sequence). The CDR3 sequence is 13 residues long. The CDR3 is CAQDRGSSYEQYF. The CDR3 DNA reads as TGTGCACAGGACAGGGGAAGTTCCTACGAGCAGTACTTC.

The chain joins TRBV5-1 to TRBJ2-1; D is perhaps TRBD2 (5 bases). Per the germline V gene, CDR1 is SGHRS and CDR2 is YFSETQ. CDR3 length: 14 amino acids. The V and J ends lost 4 bases and 7 bases respectively, with 15 bases between them. The CDR3 bases are TGCGCCAGCAGCGCCGGGAACTCCAGGAATGAGCAGTTCTTC. Its protein product is CASSAGNSRNEQFF.

The count of this clone is one. The chain couples TRBV5-1 to TRBJ2-1; 7 nucleotides match TRBD1. V lost 4 bases and J lost 2; bases outside the gene matches: 6. CDR1 and CDR2 from the germline V gene are SGHRS and YFSETQ. This CDR3 contains 15 residues. CDR3 sequence reads: CASSPQGVTYNEQFF. The CDR3 DNA sequence: TGCGCCAGCAGCCCGCAGGGGGTGACCTACAATGAGCAGTTCTTC.

J is TRBJ2-1 and V is TRBV6-6; 9 bases agree with TRBD1. This CDR3 region has 15 residues. The J segment lost 4 bases and the V segment lost 7 bases, leaving 8 bases of the junction unmatched. Germline CDR1 reads MNHNY; CDR2 reads SVGAGI (reference sequence). The CDR3 reads CASTATGGVYNEQFF. Written as DNA, the CDR3 is TGTGCCAGCACTGCGACAGGGGGTGTTTACAATGAGCAGTTCTTC.

This clone has only a few counts. The J gene is TRBJ2-3, the V gene TRBV14; 12 bases agree with TRBD2. Germline lookup yields CDR1 SGHDN and CDR2 FVKESK. V was clipped by 0 bases and J by 2 bases; unmatched bases: 9. The CDR3 consists of 19 residues. CDR3 DNA sequence: TGTGCCAGCAGCCAAGATATTGGACTAGCGGGGTCCTACACAGATACGCAGTATTTT. As protein: CASSQDIGLAGSYTDTQYF.

The chain employs TRBV5-1 and TRBJ1-6; the match to TRBD1 covers 9 bases. J gave up 6 bases and V 0 bases, and 1 base lay outside the gene matches. CDR1 and CDR2 (germline): SGHRS, YFSETQ. The CDR3 is made up of 15 amino acids. In nucleotides, the CDR3 is TGCGCCAGCAGCTTGGGGACAGGGGTTAATTCACCCCTCCACTTT. Translating gives CASSLGTGVNSPLHF.

The chain recombines TRBV15 with TRBJ2-1; 12 bases agree with TRBD2. Unmatched junction bases numbered 0, after V lost 0 bases and J lost 3 bases. Germline V CDR1 and CDR2: LNHNV, YYDKDF (reference sequence). The CDR3 runs 16 residues. The CDR3 DNA reads as TGTGCCACCAGCAGAGAGGGACTAGCGGGCTACAATGAGCAGTTCTTC. Encoded protein: CATSREGLAGYNEQFF.

The chain has TRBV29-1 and TRBJ2-7, with D tentatively TRBD2 (5 bases). Germline V gene data show CDR1 as SQVTM and CDR2 as ANQGSEA. CDR3 length equals 12 residues. V lost 6 bases, J lost 1 base, and 10 bases lay in between. The CDR3 DNA reads as TGCAGCGTAGTAGCGTTTTCCTACGAGCAGTACTTC. It codes for CSVVAFSYEQYF.